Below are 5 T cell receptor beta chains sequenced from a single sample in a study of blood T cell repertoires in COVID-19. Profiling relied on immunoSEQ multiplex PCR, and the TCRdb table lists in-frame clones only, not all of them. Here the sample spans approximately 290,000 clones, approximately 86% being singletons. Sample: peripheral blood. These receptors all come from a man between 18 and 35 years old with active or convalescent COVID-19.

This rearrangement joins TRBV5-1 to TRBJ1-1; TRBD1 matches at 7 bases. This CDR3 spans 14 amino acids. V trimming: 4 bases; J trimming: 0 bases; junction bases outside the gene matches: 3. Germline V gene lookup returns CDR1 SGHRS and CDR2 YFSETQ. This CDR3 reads CASSGGQMNTEAFF. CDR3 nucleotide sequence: TGCGCCAGCAGCGGGGGACAGATGAACACTGAAGCTTTCTTT.

The CDR3: CASSYYRDSTEAFF. The CDR3 DNA is TGTGCCAGCAGCTATTACAGGGATTCCACTGAAGCTTTCTTT. The genes are TRBV11-2 and TRBJ1-1, with a possible D match to TRBD1 (6 bases). Trimming cost V 4 bases and J 4 bases, with 13 bases left between them. Germline V gives CDR1 SGHAT, CDR2 FQNNGV. This CDR3 is built from 14 residues.

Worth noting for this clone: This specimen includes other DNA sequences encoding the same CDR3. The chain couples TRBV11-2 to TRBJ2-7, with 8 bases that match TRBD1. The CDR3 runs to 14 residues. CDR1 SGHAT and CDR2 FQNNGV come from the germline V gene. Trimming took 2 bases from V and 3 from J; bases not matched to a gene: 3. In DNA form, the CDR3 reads TGTGCCAGCAGCTTACCCGGACAGGGCTACGAGCAGTACTTC. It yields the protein CASSLPGQGYEQYF.

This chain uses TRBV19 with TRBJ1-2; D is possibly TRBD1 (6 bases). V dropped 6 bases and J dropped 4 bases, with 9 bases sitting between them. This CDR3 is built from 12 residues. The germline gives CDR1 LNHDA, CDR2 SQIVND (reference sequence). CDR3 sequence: CASSRTAYGYTF. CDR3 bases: TGTGCCAGTAGCCGGACAGCCTATGGCTACACCTTC.

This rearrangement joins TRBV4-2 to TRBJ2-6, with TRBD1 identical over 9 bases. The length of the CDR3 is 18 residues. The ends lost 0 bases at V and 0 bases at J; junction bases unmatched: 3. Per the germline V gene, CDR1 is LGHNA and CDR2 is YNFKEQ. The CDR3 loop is CASSQEGTGFSGANVLTF. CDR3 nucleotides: TGTGCCAGCAGCCAAGAAGGGACAGGGTTCTCTGGGGCCAACGTCCTGACTTTC.